This is a list of T cell receptor beta chains from one sample in a study of CD8+ T cells in alopecia areata. Clones were sequenced by immunoSEQ multiplex PCR, and TCRdb holds only the in-frame ones, with some missing. The sample gives 100,000 to 150,000 clones, approximately 58% of which show up once; less than 5.5% is in the top ten. This specimen consisted of CD4+ T cells sorted from blood, obtained at week 0. The receptors come from a human donor with alopecia areata. Each CDR3 is given with its conserved first and last residue. Each record gives: CDR3 DNA, CDR3 protein, D gene, clone size, J gene, V gene. A D gene is named only where the DNA matches it firmly. Clone size appears in some rows only: once, few, many, or a class for an expanded clone.

cdr3_nt: TGCGCCAGCAGCTCAATCCCCGACAGCTACGAGCAGTACTTC
cdr3_aa: CASSSIPDSYEQYF
d_call: .
clone_size: .
j_call: TRBJ2-7
v_call: TRBV5-1

cdr3_nt: TGTGCCACCAGTCCTAGACAGGGGCAAGAGACCCAGTACTTC
cdr3_aa: CATSPRQGQETQYF
d_call: TRBD1
clone_size: .
j_call: TRBJ2-5
v_call: TRBV15

cdr3_nt: TGTGCCAGCGGCCAAGGCGGGGGGGTGAAGACCCAGTACTTC
cdr3_aa: CASGQGGGVKTQYF
d_call: TRBD2
clone_size: few
j_call: TRBJ2-5
v_call: TRBV7-2

cdr3_nt: TGCAGCGTTTACAGGGGGCTGACTGAAGCTTTCTTT
cdr3_aa: CSVYRGLTEAFF
d_call: TRBD1
clone_size: .
j_call: TRBJ1-1
v_call: TRBV29-1

cdr3_nt: TGTGCCAGCAGCCCGCGGAGGGGGCATTTCAATGAGCAGTTCTTC
cdr3_aa: CASSPRRGHFNEQFF
d_call: .
clone_size: few
j_call: TRBJ2-1
v_call: TRBV27

cdr3_nt: TGTGCCAGCAGCTTATCCGGGGTCCCCAATGAGCAGTTCTTC
cdr3_aa: CASSLSGVPNEQFF
d_call: .
clone_size: .
j_call: TRBJ2-1
v_call: TRBV7-3

cdr3_nt: TGTGCCAGCAGCCAATTGAGGGTCTGGAACACTGAAGCTTTCTTT
cdr3_aa: CASSQLRVWNTEAFF
d_call: .
clone_size: .
j_call: TRBJ1-1
v_call: TRBV14

cdr3_nt: TGTGCCAGCAGTTTCGGACAGGGAAACTATGGCTACACCTTC
cdr3_aa: CASSFGQGNYGYTF
d_call: TRBD1
clone_size: .
j_call: TRBJ1-2
v_call: TRBV27

cdr3_nt: TGTGCCAGCAGCGCGGCGGGAGGGCCGAGGGAGACCCAGTACTTC
cdr3_aa: CASSAAGGPRETQYF
d_call: TRBD2
clone_size: few
j_call: TRBJ2-5
v_call: TRBV7-6

cdr3_nt: TGTGCCAGCAGCTTAGCAGGAAGCTCCTACGAGCAGTACTTC
cdr3_aa: CASSLAGSSYEQYF
d_call: .
clone_size: .
j_call: TRBJ2-7
v_call: TRBV11-2

cdr3_nt: TGCGCCAGCAGCTTGGATGTGCACCAAGAGACCCAGTACTTC
cdr3_aa: CASSLDVHQETQYF
d_call: .
clone_size: .
j_call: TRBJ2-5
v_call: TRBV5-1

cdr3_nt: TGCAGCGATACGGACAGGGAAAATAGCGAGCAGTACTTC
cdr3_aa: CSDTDRENSEQYF
d_call: TRBD1
clone_size: few
j_call: TRBJ2-7
v_call: TRBV29-1

cdr3_nt: TGCGCCAGCAGCAGTGGACAGGGCGCCTATGGCTACACCTTC
cdr3_aa: CASSSGQGAYGYTF
d_call: TRBD1
clone_size: .
j_call: TRBJ1-2
v_call: TRBV5-1

cdr3_nt: TGTGCCAGCAGCCCCTCGCTGGTCGGGGAGCTGTTTTTT
cdr3_aa: CASSPSLVGELFF
d_call: .
clone_size: .
j_call: TRBJ2-2
v_call: TRBV9

cdr3_nt: TGCAGCGTTGCCCCCCGACAGGGGACCTATGGCTACACCTTC
cdr3_aa: CSVAPRQGTYGYTF
d_call: TRBD1
clone_size: .
j_call: TRBJ1-2
v_call: TRBV29-1

cdr3_nt: .
cdr3_aa: CASSWGQGASYF
d_call: .
clone_size: .
j_call: TRBJ2-7
v_call: TRBV13

cdr3_nt: TGTGCCAGCAGCCCCCTCTCCGACGGGACCTACGAGCAGTACTTC
cdr3_aa: CASSPLSDGTYEQYF
d_call: .
clone_size: .
j_call: TRBJ2-7
v_call: TRBV14

cdr3_nt: TGTGCCAGCAGCTTAGCGGGCGGGACCAAAGCTTTCTTT
cdr3_aa: CASSLAGGTKAFF
d_call: .
clone_size: .
j_call: TRBJ1-1
v_call: TRBV7-9

cdr3_nt: TGTGCCAGCAGCTTGGGGCGACAGGGGGCTGAAGCTTTCTTT
cdr3_aa: CASSLGRQGAEAFF
d_call: TRBD1
clone_size: .
j_call: TRBJ1-1
v_call: TRBV5-4

cdr3_nt: TGTGCCAGCAGCTTAGGCCGGGACCCCAGTCCCTACGAGCAGTACTTC
cdr3_aa: CASSLGRDPSPYEQYF
d_call: .
clone_size: .
j_call: TRBJ2-7
v_call: TRBV7-7

cdr3_nt: TGTGCCAGCAGCCGGACGGAGAACACTGAAGCTTTCTTT
cdr3_aa: CASSRTENTEAFF
d_call: .
clone_size: .
j_call: TRBJ1-1
v_call: TRBV5-4

cdr3_nt: TGTGCCAGCAGCTTGAAAATCGGACAGGGGGCGACCAAAAACATTCAGTACTTC
cdr3_aa: CASSLKIGQGATKNIQYF
d_call: TRBD1
clone_size: .
j_call: TRBJ2-4
v_call: TRBV5-4

cdr3_nt: TGCAGCGTTGTACAAACGAGAGGGAATCAGCCCCAGCATTTT
cdr3_aa: CSVVQTRGNQPQHF
d_call: .
clone_size: few
j_call: TRBJ1-5
v_call: TRBV29-1

cdr3_nt: TGTGCCAGCAGCCCCGGGACAGTGAGCACAGATACGCAGTATTTT
cdr3_aa: CASSPGTVSTDTQYF
d_call: TRBD1
clone_size: .
j_call: TRBJ2-3
v_call: TRBV7-9

cdr3_nt: TGTGCCAGCAGCTTCACACAGGGGCGCGCCACCGGGGAGCTGTTTTTT
cdr3_aa: CASSFTQGRATGELFF
d_call: TRBD1
clone_size: .
j_call: TRBJ2-2
v_call: TRBV5-6

cdr3_nt: TGTGCCAGTAGTATCACACAGCAGTCCTACGAGCAGTACTTC
cdr3_aa: CASSITQQSYEQYF
d_call: .
clone_size: .
j_call: TRBJ2-7
v_call: TRBV19